This entry concerns a single T cell receptor (beta chain). The V gene's germline CDR1 is ENHRY and CDR2 SYGVKD. V dropped 3 bases and J dropped 0 bases, with 9 bases sitting between them. The CDR3 consists of 16 residues. The data are from a study of blood T cell repertoires in COVID-19. Study as a whole: Collection of acute and convalescent COVID-19 samples took place in the United States, Italy and Spain. Sample material is recorded as cDNA or gDNA derived from T cells, B-cell-depleted T cells, or PBMCs.

Original analysis: Amplified reference gene primers provided the basis for estimating nucleated cell counts. The data were produced by immunoSEQ multiplex PCR, yet TCRdb's version contains in-frame clones alone and is incomplete. The V and J calls and clone size are taken from that table; D and trimming were inferred from the DNA. The profile shows roughly 100,000 clones, nearly 90% of them singletons. Sequencing was carried out using peripheral blood. This sequence was found in a man aged 45-65 years with active COVID-19. J is TRBJ1-6 and V is TRBV10-3, with no clear D. The CDR3 region has the DNA TGTGCCATCAGTGATCCAAGGAGCTCCTATAATTCACCCCTCCACTTT. This gives the protein CAISDPRSSYNSPLHF.